Sequencing of this TCR beta chain was carried out in a study of blood T cell repertoires in COVID-19 (dated by TCRdb to about 2020). With respect to the entire study: Collaborator samples came from the United States, Italy and Spain and covered acute and convalescent phases of COVID-19. The material from the prospective study consisted of cDNA or gDNA derived from T cells, B-cell-depleted T cells, or PBMCs. The dataset comprised deeply sampled blood TCRbeta repertoires from subjects exposed to, actively infected with, or recovered from COVID-19. A freely available public database, intended as a resource for researchers studying the immune response to SARS-CoV-2, is where the repertoires were released. The samples were drawn from the first 160 participants of the ongoing ImmuneRACE study and from more than 1,000 subjects provided by 6 global collaborators. Sample metadata almost always included a de-identified subject ID, COVID-19 status, age in years and sex. Where available, HLA class I and class II types were taken from metadata supplied by the sample provider and were not determined by assay-based typing.

TCRbeta CDR3 regions were amplified from genomic DNA using the immunoSEQ Assay, a bias-controlled multiplex PCR. Under the source paper's analysis protocol: Nucleated cell counts per sample were estimated from amplification of reference gene primers within the assay. To quantify the absolute abundance of each unique TCRbeta CDR3 rearrangement, sequence reads were collapsed and filtered. Productive Simpson clonality was computed per sample as the square root of Simpson's diversity index over productive rearrangements. The clones in this table, taken by TCRdb from immuneACCESS, are in-frame only. Not every clone is retained; where verified, under half of the shortfall comes from an unresolved V gene, and the cause of the rest is unknown. V and J calls and clone size follow that table, whereas D and trimming were derived from the DNA. The sample table lists hundreds of thousands of clones, about nine tenths of them with a count of one. Around 1.4% of the sample belongs to the ten largest clones.

The paper as a whole reports these results and caveats: Clinical and demographic metadata were provided uncurated, with the amount varying by source and participant.

From the cysteine up to the phenylalanine, the CDR3 has a length of 13 residues. Of the read, only the CDR3 DNA is kept; its 39 bases are in frame from base 1. Taken from the germline V gene, the CDR1 and CDR2 loops are MNHEY and SVGEGT. The V end loses 4 bases and the J end loses 5 bases, and a stretch of 11 bases separates them. Each collaborating institution followed its own protocols to collect whole blood in K2EDTA tubes. For TCRbeta analysis, collaborators shipped samples in one of three forms: frozen whole blood, isolated PBMCs, or DNA extracted from either of those sample types. With respect to this clone: Its recognized antigen is unknown. One base away there is no much larger clone; base qualities are not given.

Recombination joined TRBV6-2 or TRBV6-3 with TRBJ2-5, with the D gene not clear enough to name. The specimen sequenced was peripheral blood. The TCR sequence derives from a woman aged 25 to 45 with active or convalescent COVID-19. CDR3 loop: CASSSQISETQYF. In nucleotide form, the sequence is TGTGCCAGCAGTTCCCAGATCTCGGAGACCCAGTACTTC.